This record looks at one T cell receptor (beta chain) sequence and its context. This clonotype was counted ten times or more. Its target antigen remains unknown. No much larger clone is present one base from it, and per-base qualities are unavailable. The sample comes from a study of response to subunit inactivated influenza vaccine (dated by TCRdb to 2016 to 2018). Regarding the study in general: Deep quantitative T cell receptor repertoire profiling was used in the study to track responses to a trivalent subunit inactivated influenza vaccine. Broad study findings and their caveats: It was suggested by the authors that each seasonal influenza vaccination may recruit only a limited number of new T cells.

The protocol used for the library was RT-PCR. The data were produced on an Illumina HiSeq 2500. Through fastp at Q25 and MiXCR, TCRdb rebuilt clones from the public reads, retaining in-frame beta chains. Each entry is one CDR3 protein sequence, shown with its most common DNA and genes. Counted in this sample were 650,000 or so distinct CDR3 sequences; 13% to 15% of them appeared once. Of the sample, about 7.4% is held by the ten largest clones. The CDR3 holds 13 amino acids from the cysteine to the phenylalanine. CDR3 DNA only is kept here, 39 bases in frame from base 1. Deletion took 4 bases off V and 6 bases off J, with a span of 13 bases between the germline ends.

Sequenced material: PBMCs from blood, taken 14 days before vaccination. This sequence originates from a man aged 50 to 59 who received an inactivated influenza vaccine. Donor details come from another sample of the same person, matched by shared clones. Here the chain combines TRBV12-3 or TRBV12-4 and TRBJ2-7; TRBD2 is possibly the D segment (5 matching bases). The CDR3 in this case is CASSSGVRREQYF. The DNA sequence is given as TGTGCCAGCAGTTCCGGGGTCCGACGCGAGCAGTACTTC.